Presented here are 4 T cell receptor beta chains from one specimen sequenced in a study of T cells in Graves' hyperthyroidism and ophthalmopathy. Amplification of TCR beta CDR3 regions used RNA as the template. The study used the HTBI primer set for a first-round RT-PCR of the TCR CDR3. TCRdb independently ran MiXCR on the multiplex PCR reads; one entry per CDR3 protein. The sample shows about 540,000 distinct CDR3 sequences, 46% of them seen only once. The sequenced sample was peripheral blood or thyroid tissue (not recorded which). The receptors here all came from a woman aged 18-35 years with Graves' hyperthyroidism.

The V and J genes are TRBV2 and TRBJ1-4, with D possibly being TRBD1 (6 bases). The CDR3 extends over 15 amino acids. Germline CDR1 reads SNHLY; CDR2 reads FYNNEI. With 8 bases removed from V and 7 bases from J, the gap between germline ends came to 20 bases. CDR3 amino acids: CASSPGQPAGEKLFF. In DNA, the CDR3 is TGTGCCAGCTCTCCCGGACAGCCCGCGGGTGAAAAACTGTTTTTT.

As DNA, the CDR3 is TGCAGTGCTAGCGTCGGAGATACGCAGTATTTT. This sequence encodes CSASVGDTQYF. The chain joins TRBV20-1 to TRBJ2-3; D is ambiguous. Germline CDR1 DFQATT, CDR2 SNEGSKA (reference sequence). The CDR3 contains 11 residues. Trimming cost V 3 bases and J 5 bases, with 6 bases left between them.

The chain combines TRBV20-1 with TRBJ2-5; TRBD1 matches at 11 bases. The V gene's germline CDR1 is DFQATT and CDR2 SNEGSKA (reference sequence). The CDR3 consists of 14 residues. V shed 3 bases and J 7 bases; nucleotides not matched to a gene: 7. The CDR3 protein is CSARGTGGFGTQYF. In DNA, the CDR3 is TGCAGTGCTAGGGGGACAGGGGGATTTGGGACCCAGTACTTC.

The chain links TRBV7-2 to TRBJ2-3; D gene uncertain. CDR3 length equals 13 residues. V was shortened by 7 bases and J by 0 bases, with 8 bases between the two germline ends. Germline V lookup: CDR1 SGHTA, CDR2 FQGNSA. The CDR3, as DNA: TGTGCCAGCACAATTCTTAGCACAGATACGCAGTATTTT. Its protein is CASTILSTDTQYF. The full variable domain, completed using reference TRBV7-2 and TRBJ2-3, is GAGVSQSPSNKVTEKGKDVELRCDPISGHTALYWYRQSLGQGLEFLIYFQGNSAPDKSGLPSDRFSAERTGGSVSTLTIQRTQQEDSAVYLCASTILSTDTQYFGPGTRLTVL.